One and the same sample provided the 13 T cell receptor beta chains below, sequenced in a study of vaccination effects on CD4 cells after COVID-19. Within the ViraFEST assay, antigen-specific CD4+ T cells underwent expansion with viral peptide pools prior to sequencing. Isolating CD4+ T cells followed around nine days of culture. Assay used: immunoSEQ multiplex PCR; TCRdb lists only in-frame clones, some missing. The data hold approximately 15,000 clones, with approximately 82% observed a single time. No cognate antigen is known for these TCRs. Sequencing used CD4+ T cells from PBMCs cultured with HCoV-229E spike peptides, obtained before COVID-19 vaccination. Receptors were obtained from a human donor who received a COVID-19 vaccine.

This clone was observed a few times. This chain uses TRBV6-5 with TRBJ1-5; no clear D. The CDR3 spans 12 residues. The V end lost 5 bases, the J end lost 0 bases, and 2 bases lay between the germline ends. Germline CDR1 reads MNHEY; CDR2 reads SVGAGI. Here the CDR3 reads CASSHSNQPQHF. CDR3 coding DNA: TGTGCCAGCAGTCATAGCAATCAGCCCCAGCATTTT.

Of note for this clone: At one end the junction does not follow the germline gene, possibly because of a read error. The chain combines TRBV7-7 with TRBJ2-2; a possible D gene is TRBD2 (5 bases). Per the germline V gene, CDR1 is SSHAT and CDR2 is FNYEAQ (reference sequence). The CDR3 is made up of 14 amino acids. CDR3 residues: CASSLARNTGELFF. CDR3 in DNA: TGTGCTAGCAGCTTAGCGCGGAACACCGGGGAGCTGTTTTTT.

The CDR3 DNA sequence: TGTGCCAGCAGCGCCCAAGAGACTCGTTTAGGCTACACCTTC. Translating gives CASSAQETRLGYTF. The genes are TRBV9 and TRBJ1-2; D ambiguous. V was trimmed by 3 bases and J by 8 bases, leaving 17 bases between them. Germline V gene lookup returns CDR1 SGDLS and CDR2 YYNGEE. The CDR3 runs to 14 residues.

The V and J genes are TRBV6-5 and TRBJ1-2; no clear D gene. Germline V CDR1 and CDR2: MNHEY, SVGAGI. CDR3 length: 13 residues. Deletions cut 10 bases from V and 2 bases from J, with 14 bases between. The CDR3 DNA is TGTGCCATCATGCCCCTCCTGAACTATGGCTACACCTTC. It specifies CAIMPLLNYGYTF.

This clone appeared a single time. The CDR3 DNA follows: TGTGCCAGCAGCCTGGGGACTAGCGGAGGGCCCACCGGGGAGCTGTTTTTT. It translates to CASSLGTSGGPTGELFF. The chain has TRBV7-8 and TRBJ2-2; 11 bases align to TRBD2. The CDR3 contains 17 residues. The junction had 9 bases not matched to a gene; V was cut back by 5 bases and J by 4 bases. CDR1 and CDR2 (germline): SGHVS, FQNEAQ.

The CDR3 reads CASGLGTRGSKLAGTQYF. CDR3 nucleotide sequence: TGTGCTAGTGGTTTGGGAACCAGGGGCAGCAAACTCGCGGGTACGCAGTATTTT. This chain joins TRBV12-5 and TRBJ2-3; D might be TRBD1 (6 bases). CDR1 LGHNT and CDR2 FRNRAP come from the germline V gene. V shed 1 base and J shed 8 bases, with 25 bases lying between them. CDR3 length: 18 amino acids.

The CDR3 loop reads CASRGQGSNTGELFF. CDR3 DNA sequence: TGTGCCAGCAGGGGACAGGGCTCAAACACCGGGGAGCTGTTTTTT. This chain joins TRBV7-8 and TRBJ2-2; TRBD1 aligns across 9 bases. Per germline, CDR1 SGHVS and CDR2 FQNEAQ. After removal of 6 bases from V and 2 bases from J, the junction contained 4 bases not matched to a gene. The CDR3 extends over 15 amino acids.

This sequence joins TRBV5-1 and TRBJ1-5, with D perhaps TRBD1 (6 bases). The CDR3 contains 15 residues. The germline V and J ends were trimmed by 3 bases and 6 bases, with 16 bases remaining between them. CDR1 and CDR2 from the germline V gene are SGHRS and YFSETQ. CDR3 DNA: TGCGCCAGCAGCTATGCCGGAGGGGGAGGTCAGCCCCAGCATTTT. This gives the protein CASSYAGGGGQPQHF.

This CDR3 is CASGKQEIYYNEQFF. Here the CDR3 DNA reads TGTGCCAGCGGGAAACAGGAGATTTATTACAATGAGCAGTTCTTC. J is TRBJ2-1 and V is TRBV6-1; perhaps TRBD1 as D (5 bases). The CDR3 has 15 amino acids. Germline values: CDR1 MNHNS, CDR2 SASEGT. V lost 8 bases and J lost 4, with 18 bases in between.

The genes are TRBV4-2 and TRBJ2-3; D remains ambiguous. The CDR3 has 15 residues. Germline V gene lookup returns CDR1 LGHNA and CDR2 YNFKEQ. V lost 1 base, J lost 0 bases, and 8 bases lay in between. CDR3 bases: TGTGCCAGCAGCCAAGGGCTACCGAGCACAGATACGCAGTATTTT. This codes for CASSQGLPSTDTQYF.

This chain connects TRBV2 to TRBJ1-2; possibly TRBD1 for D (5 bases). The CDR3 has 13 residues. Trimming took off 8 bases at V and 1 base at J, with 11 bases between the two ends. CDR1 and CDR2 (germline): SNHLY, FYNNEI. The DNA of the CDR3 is TGTGCCAGCTCAAGTGGGGGTAACTATGGCTACACCTTC. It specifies CASSSGGNYGYTF.

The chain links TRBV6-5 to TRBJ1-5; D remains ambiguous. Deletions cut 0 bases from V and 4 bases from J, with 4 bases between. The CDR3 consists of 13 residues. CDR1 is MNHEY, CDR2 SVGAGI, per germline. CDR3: CASSYSSNQPQHF. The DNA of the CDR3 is TGTGCCAGCAGTTACTCATCGAATCAGCCCCAGCATTTT.

CDR3 bases: TGTGCCAGCAGCTTGCGTAGGAGGGGACCCTACGAGCAGTACTTC. The encoded protein is CASSLRRRGPYEQYF. The V and J genes are TRBV5-8 and TRBJ2-7; D might be TRBD2 (6 bases). Trimming cost V 1 base and J 2 bases, with 13 bases left between them. The CDR3 has 15 amino acids. Germline V gives CDR1 SGHTS, CDR2 YDEGEE.